A selection of T cell receptor beta chains follows, all from one sample in a study of shared clonotypes between healthy human individuals. Method: immunoSEQ multiplex PCR; TCRdb's copy keeps in-frame clones and lacks some. The sample has more than 1,200,000 clones, 97% to 99% seen once. Sequencing used naive CD4+ T cells sorted from blood. These receptors all come from a man between 25 and 39 years old in good health. Both conserved end residues are part of each CDR3. D genes are given only for firm matches. The size entry is marked missing in some rows and otherwise reads once, few, many or a size class.

-	TRBD1	TRBV13	TRBJ2-7	CASSTGQGGTYEQYF	TGTGCCAGCAGCACCGGACAGGGTGGCACCTACGAGCAGTACTTC
-	-	TRBV10-3	TRBJ2-3	CATGATDTQYF	TGTGCCACGGGCGCCACAGATACGCAGTATTTT
-	TRBD2	TRBV7-8	TRBJ2-5	CASSSGLAGGETQYF	TGTGCCAGCAGCTCGGGACTAGCGGGAGGAGAGACCCAGTACTTC
-	-	TRBV21-1	TRBJ2-2	CASSSPCGPSPHRVTGELFF	TGTGCCAGCAGCTCCCCCTGCGGACCTTCCCCCCATCGAGTCACCGGGGAGCTGTTTTTT
-	-	TRBV6-1	TRBJ1-5	CASRVGGSSNQPQHF	TGTGCCAGCAGGGTGGGGGGGTCGAGCAATCAGCCCCAGCATTTT
-	TRBD2	TRBV6-1	TRBJ2-6	CASSPGRFNVLTF	TGTGCCAGCAGTCCCGGGAGGTTCAACGTCCTGACTTTC
-	-	TRBV18	TRBJ2-1	CASSPSGRDEQFF	TGTGCCAGCTCACCATCGGGGCGGGATGAGCAGTTCTTC
-	-	TRBV30	TRBJ1-1	CAWSVRGVGAFF	TGTGCCTGGAGTGTACGGGGGGTCGGTGCTTTCTTT
-	TRBD1	TRBV4-3	TRBJ2-1	CASSQPGTGFYEQFF	TGCGCCAGCAGCCAACCCGGGACAGGGTTCTATGAGCAGTTCTTC
-	-	TRBV6-1	TRBJ1-5	CASSPDQVSNQPQHF	TGTGCCAGCAGTCCCGACCAAGTTAGCAATCAGCCCCAGCATTTT
-	TRBD2	TRBV6-4	TRBJ2-1	CASSGLAGQAEQFF	TGTGCCAGCAGTGGACTAGCGGGACAGGCTGAGCAGTTCTTC
-	TRBD1	TRBV15	TRBJ1-5	CATSRDRVFQPQHF	TGTGCCACCAGCAGGGACAGGGTGTTTCAGCCCCAGCATTTT
-	-	TRBV18	TRBJ2-7	CASSTRLEPGPLYEQYF	TGTGCCAGCTCAACCCGGTTGGAGCCCGGGCCCCTCTACGAGCAGTACTTC
once	TRBD2	TRBV9	TRBJ2-5	CASSRREYSEETQYF	TGTGCCAGCAGCCGGCGGGAGTATAGTGAGGAGACCCAGTACTTC
-	-	TRBV4-1	TRBJ1-5	CASSHPVRGPIQPQHF	TGCGCCAGCAGCCACCCGGTACGGGGTCCAATACAACCCCAGCATTTT
-	-	TRBV18	TRBJ2-1	CASSPTRTYNEQFF	TGTGCCAGCTCACCCACTCGAACCTACAATGAGCAGTTCTTC
-	-	TRBV5-1	TRBJ2-1	CASSLARLYGNEQFF	TGCGCCAGCAGCTTGGCGAGATTGTATGGGAATGAGCAGTTCTTC
-	-	TRBV5-4	TRBJ2-4	CASSLSQEKNIQYF	TGTGCCAGCAGCTTGTCGCAGGAAAAAAACATTCAGTACTTC
-	-	TRBV14	TRBJ1-4	CASSPQGEKLFF	TGTGCCAGCAGCCCGCAGGGTGAAAAACTGTTTTTT
-	TRBD1	TRBV19	TRBJ2-1	CASSIVGTGGKNEQFF	TGTGCCAGTAGTATAGTAGGGACAGGGGGCAAGAATGAGCAGTTCTTC
-	TRBD2	TRBV5-1	TRBJ2-2	CASRERETGELFF	TGCGCCAGCAGGGAGCGGGAGACCGGGGAGCTGTTTTTT
-	-	TRBV28	TRBJ1-2	CASKDRFLYGSTF	TGTGCCAGCAAAGACAGGTTTCTCTATGGCTCCACCTTC
-	TRBD2	TRBV6-5	TRBJ2-1	CASKGLAGVDEQFF	TGTGCCAGCAAAGGACTAGCGGGAGTCGATGAGCAGTTCTTC
-	TRBD2	TRBV4-3	TRBJ2-3	CASSQETSATDTQYF	TGCGCCAGCAGCCAAGAGACTAGCGCCACAGATACGCAGTATTTT
-	TRBD2	TRBV7-3	TRBJ2-7	CASSQQRLAGAHEQYF	TGTGCCAGCAGCCAACAACGACTAGCGGGAGCCCACGAGCAGTACTTC
-	-	TRBV11-2	TRBJ1-1	CASSHPRLGTEAFF	TGTGCCAGCAGCCACCCCCGGTTGGGCACTGAAGCTTTCTTT
-	TRBD2	TRBV5-1	TRBJ2-1	CASSYLSGSSYNEQFF	TGCGCCAGCAGTTACCTTAGCGGGAGCTCCTACAATGAGCAGTTCTTC
few	-	TRBV7-3	TRBJ2-1	CASSLDYNEQFF	TGTGCCAGCAGCCTGGACTACAATGAGCAGTTCTTC
once	-	TRBV7-7	TRBJ1-4	CASSSDSNEKLFF	TGTGCTAGCAGCTCGGACAGTAATGAAAAACTGTTTTTT
-	-	TRBV9	TRBJ2-1	CASSVGDNNEQFF	TGTGCCAGCAGCGTCGGGGATAACAATGAGCAGTTCTTC
-	TRBD1	TRBV6-5	TRBJ1-2	CASSRSGTGGYGYTF	TGTGCCAGCAGCCGTTCCGGGACAGGGGGCTATGGCTACACCTTC
-	-	TRBV29-1	TRBJ1-1	CSVVGNTEAFF	TGCAGCGTTGTGGGTAACACTGAAGCTTTCTTT
-	-	TRBV11-2	TRBJ2-6	CASIRVSGANVLTF	TGTGCCAGCATTCGAGTCTCTGGGGCCAACGTCCTGACTTTC
-	-	TRBV19	TRBJ2-7	CASGTKGAYEQYF	TGTGCCAGTGGAACAAAAGGGGCCTACGAGCAGTACTTC
once	TRBD1	TRBV6-1	TRBJ1-1	CASSETGGIEAFF	TGTGCCAGCAGTGAGACAGGGGGCATTGAAGCTTTCTTT
-	-	TRBV27	TRBJ2-7	CASSPAGWSREQYF	TGTGCCAGCAGCCCCGCTGGTTGGTCTCGCGAGCAGTACTTC
-	-	TRBV7-9	TRBJ2-1	CASSLDRSNEQFF	TGTGCCAGCAGCTTAGATCGTTCAAATGAGCAGTTCTTC
once	-	TRBV7-6	TRBJ2-7	CASSYRDKVDEQYF	TGTGCCAGCAGCTACCGGGACAAGGTTGACGAGCAGTACTTC
-	-	TRBV5-1	TRBJ2-7	CASSLATVGEQYF	TGCGCCAGCAGCTTGGCGACGGTTGGCGAGCAGTACTTC
-	-	TRBV29-1	TRBJ1-2	CSVDSARGYTF	TGCAGCGTTGATTCTGCGAGGGGCTACACCTTC
-	-	TRBV9	TRBJ2-2	CASTSRRHNTGELFF	TGTGCCAGCACATCCAGGAGACATAACACCGGGGAGCTGTTTTTT
-	-	TRBV11-2	TRBJ2-5	CASSHPGQETQYF	TGTGCCAGCAGCCACCCGGGGCAAGAGACCCAGTACTTC
-	TRBD2	TRBV10-3	TRBJ2-5	CAISVQAGGQQETQYF	TGTGCCATCAGTGTCCAAGCGGGAGGGCAACAAGAGACCCAGTACTTC
-	-	TRBV6-5	TRBJ2-7	CASSYSTSSYEQYF	TGTGCCAGCAGTTACTCGACTAGCTCCTACGAGCAGTACTTC
-	TRBD1	TRBV5-5	TRBJ2-5	CASSLTGGRETQYF	TGTGCCAGCAGCTTGACAGGGGGCCGAGAGACCCAGTACTTC
once	-	TRBV10-1	TRBJ2-7	CASSASDGTTGSYWRQYF	TGCGCCAGCAGTGCCTCAGACGGGACTACAGGGTCCTATTGGCGGCAGTACTTC
-	TRBD1	TRBV10-3	TRBJ2-7	CAISEPFRTGAYEQYF	TGTGCCATCAGTGAGCCTTTTCGGACAGGGGCCTACGAGCAGTACTTC
-	-	TRBV28	TRBJ1-2	CASSSARPQGGYTF	TGTGCCAGCAGTTCTGCGCGCCCGCAGGGGGGCTACACCTTC
-	TRBD1	TRBV29-1	TRBJ1-4	CSVQDRGRINEKLFF	TGCAGCGTTCAGGACAGGGGGCGCATTAATGAAAAACTGTTTTTT
-	-	TRBV6-5	TRBJ2-1	CASSYPPAYEQFF	TGTGCCAGCAGTTACCCCCCGGCGTATGAGCAGTTCTTC
once	-	TRBV7-9	TRBJ2-2	CASSVPGGPTGELFF	TGTGCCAGCAGCGTACCCGGGGGGCCCACCGGGGAGCTGTTTTTT
-	-	TRBV29-1	TRBJ1-4	CSVVRADGEKLFF	TGCAGCGTTGTGAGGGCCGACGGGGAAAAACTGTTTTTT
-	-	TRBV21-1	TRBJ2-7	CASISPCPYEQYF	TGTGCCAGCATATCTCCCTGCCCCTACGAGCAGTACTTC
-	-	TRBV9	TRBJ2-1	CASSVQGSYNEQFF	TGTGCCAGCAGCGTTCAGGGGTCCTACAATGAGCAGTTCTTC